Sequencing of this T cell receptor beta chain was carried out in a study of blood T cell repertoires in COVID-19. This clone was seen a single time. The method was immunoSEQ multiplex PCR; TCRdb's version includes in-frame clones alone and lacks a portion of them. The table records some 490,000 clones, approximately 90% of them present only once. V was pared by 7 bases and J by 8 bases, with 23 bases between. The CDR3 runs 15 residues. Germline values: CDR1 SGHNT, CDR2 YYREEE (reference sequence). This receptor was taken from a woman in her sixties who had recovered from COVID-19. The chain has TRBV5-4 and TRBJ2-3; D might be TRBD2 (6 bases). Sample: PBMCs or T cells enriched from blood (not recorded which). The CDR3 region is CASGTGTLLGVTQYF. The DNA of the CDR3 is TGTGCCAGCGGTACCGGGACTCTCTTAGGTGTTACGCAGTATTTT.